This TCR beta chain comes out of a study of shared clonotypes between healthy human individuals. In the study overall: CD4 naive and CD4 memory each took three plates per donor, while CD8 naive took two and CD8 memory one.

In the study's own analysis: Without quality scores, immunoSEQ junctional reads could not be filtered like full-length reads. Method: immunoSEQ multiplex PCR; TCRdb's copy keeps in-frame clones and lacks some. V and J calls and clone size are as listed in that table; D and trimming were resolved from the DNA. The data show around 1,900,000 clones, around 93% seen once. Germline V gene sequence: CDR1 MGHDK, CDR2 SYGVNS. V gave up 4 bases and J gave up 8 bases, with 24 bases separating them. The CDR3 extends over 17 amino acids. Of note for this clone: Its antigen remains unknown.

Naive CD8 isolation took CD45RO-negative cells positively selected for CCR7 and excluded terminally differentiated effector memory CD45RA+ cells. General study findings and limits: Generation probability values for non-shared clonotypes were lower than those for clonotypes shared by all four donors. Compared with memory subsets, naive subsets generally had larger estimated richness.

The source material was naive CD8+ T cells from PBMCs. The V gene is TRBV25-1, the J gene TRBJ2-1; D might be TRBD2 (5 bases). This sequence originates from a man aged 18 to 30 in good health. Some clones in this sample may be carry-over from other donors' samples. The CDR3 DNA follows: TGTGCCAGCAGTGGCCCCCTACTAGAAAATATTGGCGATGAGCAGTTCTTC. This codes for CASSGPLLENIGDEQFF.